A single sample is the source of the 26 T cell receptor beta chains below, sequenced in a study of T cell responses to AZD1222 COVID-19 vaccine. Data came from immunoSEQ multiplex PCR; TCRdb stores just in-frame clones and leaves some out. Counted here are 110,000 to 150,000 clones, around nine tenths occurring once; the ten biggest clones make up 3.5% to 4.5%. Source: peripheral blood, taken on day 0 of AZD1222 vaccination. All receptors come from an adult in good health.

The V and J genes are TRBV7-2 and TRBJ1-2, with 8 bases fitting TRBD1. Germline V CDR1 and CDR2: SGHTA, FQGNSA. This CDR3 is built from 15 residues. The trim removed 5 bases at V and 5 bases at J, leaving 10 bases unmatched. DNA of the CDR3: TGTGCCAGCAGCCTCTCAGGGGGCGCATATTATGGCTACACCTTC. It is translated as CASSLSGGAYYGYTF.

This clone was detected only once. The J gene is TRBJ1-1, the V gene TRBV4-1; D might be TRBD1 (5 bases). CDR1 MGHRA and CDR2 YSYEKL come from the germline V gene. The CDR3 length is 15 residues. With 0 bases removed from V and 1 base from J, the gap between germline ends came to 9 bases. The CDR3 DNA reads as TGCGCCAGCAGCCAAGAGGGGGACGGGAACACTGAAGCTTTCTTT. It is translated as CASSQEGDGNTEAFF.

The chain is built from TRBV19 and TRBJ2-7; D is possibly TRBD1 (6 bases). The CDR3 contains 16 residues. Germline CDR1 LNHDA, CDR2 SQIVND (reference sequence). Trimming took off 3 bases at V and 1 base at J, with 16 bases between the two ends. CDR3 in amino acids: CASSIGGRGWSYEQYF. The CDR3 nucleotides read TGTGCCAGTAGTATTGGGGGCCGGGGTTGGTCCTACGAGCAGTACTTC.

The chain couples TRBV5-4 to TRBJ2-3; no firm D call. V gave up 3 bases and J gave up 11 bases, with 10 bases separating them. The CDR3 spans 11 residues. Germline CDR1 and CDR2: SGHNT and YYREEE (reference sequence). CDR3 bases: TGTGCCAGCAGCTCCGCCTGGGAGCAGTATTTT. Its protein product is CASSSAWEQYF.

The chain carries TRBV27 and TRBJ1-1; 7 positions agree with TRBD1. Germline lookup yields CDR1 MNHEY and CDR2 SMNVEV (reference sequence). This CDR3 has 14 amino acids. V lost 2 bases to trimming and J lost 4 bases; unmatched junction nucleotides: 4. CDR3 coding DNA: TGTGCCAGCAGTTTAAGGGGGCAGGGCACTGAAGCTTTCTTT. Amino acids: CASSLRGQGTEAFF.

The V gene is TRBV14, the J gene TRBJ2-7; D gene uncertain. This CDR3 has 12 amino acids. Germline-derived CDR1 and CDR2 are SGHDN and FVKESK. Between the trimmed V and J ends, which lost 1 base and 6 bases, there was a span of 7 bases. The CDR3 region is CASSQVRSEQYF. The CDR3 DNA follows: TGTGCCAGCAGCCAAGTCCGCAGCGAGCAGTACTTC.

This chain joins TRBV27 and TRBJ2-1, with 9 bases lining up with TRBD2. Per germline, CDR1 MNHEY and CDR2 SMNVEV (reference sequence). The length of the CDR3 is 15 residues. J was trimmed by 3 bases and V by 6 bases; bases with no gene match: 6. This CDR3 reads CASRPLAGLYNEQFF. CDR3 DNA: TGTGCCAGCAGGCCTCTAGCGGGACTCTACAATGAGCAGTTCTTC.

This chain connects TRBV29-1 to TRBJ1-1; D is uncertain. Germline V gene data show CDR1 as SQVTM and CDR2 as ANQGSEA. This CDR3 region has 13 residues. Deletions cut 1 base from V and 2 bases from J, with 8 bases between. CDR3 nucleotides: TGCAGCGTTGAAGGGGAGGTCAACACTGAAGCTTTCTTT. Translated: CSVEGEVNTEAFF.

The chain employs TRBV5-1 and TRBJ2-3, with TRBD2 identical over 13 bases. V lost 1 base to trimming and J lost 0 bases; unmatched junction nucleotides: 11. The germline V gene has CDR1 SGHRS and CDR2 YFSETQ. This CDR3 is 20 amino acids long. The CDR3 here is CASSLWAGTGLAGSTDTQYF. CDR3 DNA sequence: TGCGCCAGCAGCTTGTGGGCAGGCACGGGACTAGCGGGAAGCACAGATACGCAGTATTTT.

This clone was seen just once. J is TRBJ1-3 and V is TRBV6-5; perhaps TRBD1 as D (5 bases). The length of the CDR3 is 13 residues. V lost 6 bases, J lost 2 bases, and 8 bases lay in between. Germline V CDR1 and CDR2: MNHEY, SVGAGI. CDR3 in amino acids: CASSRGAGNTIYF. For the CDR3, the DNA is TGTGCCAGCAGCCGAGGGGCTGGAAACACCATATATTTT.

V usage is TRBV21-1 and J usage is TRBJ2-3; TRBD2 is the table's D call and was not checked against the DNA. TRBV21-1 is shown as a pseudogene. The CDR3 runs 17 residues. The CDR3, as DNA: TGTGCCAGCAGCAGCCCTAGCGGGAGGACTTCCACAGATACGCAGTATTTT. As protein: CASSSPSGRTSTDTQYF.

The CDR3 DNA sequence: TGCAGTGCTAGTCCCCCGACCCAGTACAATGAGCAGTTCTTC. It translates to CSASPPTQYNEQFF. The rearrangement uses TRBV20-1 and TRBJ2-1, with no clear D. Germline lookup yields CDR1 DFQATT and CDR2 SNEGSKA (reference sequence). There are 14 residues in the CDR3. Trimming cost V 3 bases and J 4 bases, with 13 bases left between them.

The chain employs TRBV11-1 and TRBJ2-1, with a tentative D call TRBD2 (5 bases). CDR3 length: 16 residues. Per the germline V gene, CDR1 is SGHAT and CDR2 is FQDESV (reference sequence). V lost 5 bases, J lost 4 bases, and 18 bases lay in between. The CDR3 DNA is TGTGCCAGCAGCCCCACCATAGCGCGAGTTTACAATGAGCAGTTCTTC. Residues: CASSPTIARVYNEQFF. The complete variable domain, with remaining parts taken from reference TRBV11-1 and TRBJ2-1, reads EAEVAQSPRYKITEKSQAVAFWCDPISGHATLYWYRQILGQGPELLVQFQDESVVDDSQLPKDRFSAERLKGVDSTLKIQPAELGDSAMYLCASSPTIARVYNEQFFGPGTRLTVL.

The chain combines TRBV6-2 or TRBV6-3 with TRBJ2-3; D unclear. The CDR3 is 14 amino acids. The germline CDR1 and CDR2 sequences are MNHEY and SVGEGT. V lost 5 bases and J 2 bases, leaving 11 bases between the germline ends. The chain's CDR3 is CASSPLTFTDTQYF. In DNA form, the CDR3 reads TGTGCCAGCAGTCCCCTTACTTTCACAGATACGCAGTATTTT.

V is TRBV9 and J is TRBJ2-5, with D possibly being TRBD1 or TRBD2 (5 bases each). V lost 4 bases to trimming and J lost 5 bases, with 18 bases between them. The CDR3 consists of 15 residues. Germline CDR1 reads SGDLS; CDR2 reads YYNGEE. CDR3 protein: CASSLSRDPRETQYF. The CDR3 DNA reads TGTGCCAGCAGCCTCAGCCGGGACCCTAGGGAGACCCAGTACTTC. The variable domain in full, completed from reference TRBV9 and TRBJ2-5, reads DSGVTQTPKHLITATGQRVTLRCSPRSGDLSVYWYQQSLDQGLQFLIQYYNGEERAKGNILERFSAQQFPDLHSELNLSSLELGDSALYFCASSLSRDPRETQYFGPGTRLLVL.

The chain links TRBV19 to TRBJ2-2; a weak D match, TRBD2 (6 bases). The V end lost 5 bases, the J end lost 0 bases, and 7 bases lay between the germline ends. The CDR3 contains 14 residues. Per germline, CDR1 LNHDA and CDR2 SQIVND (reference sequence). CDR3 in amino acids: CASSQRANTGELFF. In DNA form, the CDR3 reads TGTGCCAGTAGTCAGCGGGCGAACACCGGGGAGCTGTTTTTT.

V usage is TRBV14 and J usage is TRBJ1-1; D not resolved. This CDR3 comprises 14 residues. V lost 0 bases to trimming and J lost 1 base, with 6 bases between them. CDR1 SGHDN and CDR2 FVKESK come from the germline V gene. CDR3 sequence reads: CASSQETRNTEAFF. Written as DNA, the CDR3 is TGTGCCAGCAGCCAAGAGACGAGGAACACTGAAGCTTTCTTT. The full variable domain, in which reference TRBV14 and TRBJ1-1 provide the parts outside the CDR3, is EAGVTQFPSHSVIEKGQTVTLRCDPISGHDNLYWYRRVMGKEIKFLLHFVKESKQDESGMPNNRFLAERTGGTYSTLKVQPAELEDSGVYFCASSQETRNTEAFFGQGTRLTVV.

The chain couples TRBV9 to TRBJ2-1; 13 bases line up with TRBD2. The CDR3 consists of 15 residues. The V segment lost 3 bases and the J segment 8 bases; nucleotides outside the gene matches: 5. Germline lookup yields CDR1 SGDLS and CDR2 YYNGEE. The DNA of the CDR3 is TGTGCCAGCAGCGAATGGACTAGCGGGAGTGATGAGCAGTTCTTC. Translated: CASSEWTSGSDEQFF.

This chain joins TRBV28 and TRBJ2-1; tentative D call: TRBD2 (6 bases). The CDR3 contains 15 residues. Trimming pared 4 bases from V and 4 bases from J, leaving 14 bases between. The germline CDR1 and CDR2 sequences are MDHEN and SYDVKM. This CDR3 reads CASSYPRLGYNEQFF. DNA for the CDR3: TGTGCCAGCAGTTACCCACGACTAGGGTACAATGAGCAGTTCTTC.

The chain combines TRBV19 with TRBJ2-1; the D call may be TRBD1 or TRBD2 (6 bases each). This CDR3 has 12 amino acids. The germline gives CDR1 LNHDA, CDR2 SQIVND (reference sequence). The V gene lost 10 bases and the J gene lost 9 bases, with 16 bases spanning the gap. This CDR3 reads CATTVGGVEQFF. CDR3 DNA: TGTGCCACTACCGTGGGGGGCGTTGAGCAGTTCTTC.

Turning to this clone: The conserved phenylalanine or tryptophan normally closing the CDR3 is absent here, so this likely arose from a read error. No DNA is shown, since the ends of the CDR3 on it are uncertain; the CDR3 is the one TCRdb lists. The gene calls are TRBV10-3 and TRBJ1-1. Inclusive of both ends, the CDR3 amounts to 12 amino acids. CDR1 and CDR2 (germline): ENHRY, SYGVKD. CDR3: CAISDGGTEPIL.

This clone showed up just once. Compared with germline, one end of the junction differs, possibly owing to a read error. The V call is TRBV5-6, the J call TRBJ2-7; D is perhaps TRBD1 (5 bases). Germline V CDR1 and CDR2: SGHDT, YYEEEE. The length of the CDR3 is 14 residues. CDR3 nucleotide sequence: TGTGCCAGCAGCTTGGGACAGAACCCCTACGGGCAGTACTTC. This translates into CASSLGQNPYGQYF. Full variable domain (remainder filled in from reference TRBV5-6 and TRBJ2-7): DAGVTQSPTHLIKTRGQQVTLRCSPKSGHDTVSWYQQALGQGPQFIFQYYEEEERQRGNFPDRFSGHQFPNYSSELNVNALLLGDSALYLCASSLGQNPYGQYFGPGTRLTVT.

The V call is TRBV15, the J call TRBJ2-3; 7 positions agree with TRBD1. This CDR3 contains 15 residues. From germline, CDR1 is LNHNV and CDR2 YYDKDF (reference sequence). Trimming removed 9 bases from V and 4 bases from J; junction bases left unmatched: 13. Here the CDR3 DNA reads TGTGCCACGAAAACAGGGGATCGCGGGTCAGATACGCAGTATTTT. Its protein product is CATKTGDRGSDTQYF. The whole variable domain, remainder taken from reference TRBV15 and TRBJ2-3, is DAMVIQNPRYQVTQFGKPVTLSCSQTLNHNVMYWYQQKSSQAPKLLFHYYDKDFNNEADTPDNFQSRRPNTSFCFLDIRSPGLGDTAMYLCATKTGDRGSDTQYFGPGTRLTVL.

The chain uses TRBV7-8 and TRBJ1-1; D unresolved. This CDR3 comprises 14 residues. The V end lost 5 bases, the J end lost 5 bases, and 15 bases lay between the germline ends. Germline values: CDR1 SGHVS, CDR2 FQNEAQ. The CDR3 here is CASSRTVLGTEAFF. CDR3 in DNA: TGTGCCAGCAGCCGAACCGTCTTGGGGACTGAAGCTTTCTTT. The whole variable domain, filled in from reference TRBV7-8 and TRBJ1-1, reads GAGVSQSPRYKVAKRGQDVALRCDPISGHVSLFWYQQALGQGPEFLTYFQNEAQLDKSGLPSDRFFAERPEGSVSTLKIQRTQQEDSAVYLCASSRTVLGTEAFFGQGTRLTVV.

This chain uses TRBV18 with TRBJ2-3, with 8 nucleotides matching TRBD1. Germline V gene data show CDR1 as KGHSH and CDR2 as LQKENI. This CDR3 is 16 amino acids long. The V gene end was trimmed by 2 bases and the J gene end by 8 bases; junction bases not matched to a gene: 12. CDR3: CASSPSGTGFVGTQYF. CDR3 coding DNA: TGTGCCAGCTCACCATCCGGGACAGGTTTCGTTGGTACGCAGTATTTT.

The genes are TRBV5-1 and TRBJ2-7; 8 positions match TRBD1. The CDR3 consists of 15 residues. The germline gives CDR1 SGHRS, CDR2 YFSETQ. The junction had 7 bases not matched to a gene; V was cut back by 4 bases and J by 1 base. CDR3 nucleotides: TGCGCCAGCAGCCGGGACGGACAGGGTTCCTACGAGCAGTACTTC. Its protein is CASSRDGQGSYEQYF.